These 27 T cell receptor beta chains came from one sample sequenced in a study of T cell changes during pregnancy in multiple sclerosis. Assay: immunoSEQ multiplex PCR; the TCRdb copy retains only in-frame clones and omits some. The sample carries approximately 40,000 clones, about 91% recorded once. The sample in question was CD8+ T cells from peripheral blood mononuclear cells, obtained after pregnancy. Every receptor here comes from a female donor with multiple sclerosis, enrolled in a pregnancy study.

CDR3 DNA sequence: TGCGCCAGCAGCTTGGGGCTAGCGGGAGGGGCAGATACGCAGTATTTT. The encoded protein is CASSLGLAGGADTQYF. The J gene is TRBJ2-3, the V gene TRBV5-1; 12 nucleotides line up with TRBD2. This CDR3 has 16 amino acids. The V gene end was trimmed by 0 bases and the J gene end by 4 bases; junction bases not matched to a gene: 3. CDR1 is SGHRS and CDR2 is YFSETQ in the germline V gene.

The chain couples TRBV7-3 to TRBJ2-7, with a possible D match to TRBD1 (6 bases). The CDR3 runs 12 residues. Looked up from germline, CDR1 is SGHTA and CDR2 is FQGTGA. Trimming stripped 7 bases from V and 7 bases from J, with 14 bases between. Written as DNA, the CDR3 is TGTGCCAGCAACAACAGGGTAAGGGAGCAGTACTTC. This encodes CASNNRVREQYF.

A single count supports this clone. The chain employs TRBV6-4 and TRBJ2-1, with TRBD2 matching 10 bases. CDR1 is MRHNA, CDR2 SNTAGT, per germline. The CDR3 loop spans 14 amino acids. Germline trimming cut 5 bases from V and 7 bases from J; bases unmatched to any gene: 5. The CDR3 nucleotides read TGTGCCAGCAGTTTAGCGGGGGGCACTAATGAGCAGTTCTTC. The encoded protein is CASSLAGGTNEQFF.

The rearrangement uses TRBV11-2 and TRBJ1-1; weak D call: TRBD1 (5 bases). Germline lookup yields CDR1 SGHAT and CDR2 FQNNGV. CDR3 length equals 14 residues. Trimming shortened V by 0 bases and J by 0 bases, and 5 bases separated the two germline ends. The CDR3 DNA follows: TGTGCCAGCAGCTTAGAACAGGTGAACACTGAAGCTTTCTTT. Its translation is CASSLEQVNTEAFF.

The chain couples TRBV27 to TRBJ1-3; 12 bases line up with TRBD1. This CDR3 is built from 15 residues. In germline, CDR1 is MNHEY, CDR2 SMNVEV (reference sequence). V trimming: 6 bases; J trimming: 7 bases; junction bases outside the gene matches: 7. CDR3 protein: CASRRGQGARNTIYF. The CDR3 DNA reads TGTGCCAGCAGGCGGGGACAGGGGGCGCGGAACACCATATATTTT.

This clone was detected only a few times. CDR3 nucleotide sequence: TGTGCCAGCAGCGCGGACAGGGTATCTGGGAACACTGAAGCTTTCTTT. Amino acid sequence: CASSADRVSGNTEAFF. The V gene is TRBV7-9, the J gene TRBJ1-1; the match to TRBD1 covers 8 bases. After removal of 5 bases from V and 1 base from J, the junction contained 9 bases not matched to a gene. CDR3 length: 16 residues. CDR1 is SEHNR, CDR2 FQNEAQ, per germline (reference sequence).

In the case of this clone: One end of the junction fails to match germline, which may point to a read error. The chain has TRBV7-8 and TRBJ1-1, with TRBD1 identical over 7 bases. This CDR3 spans 17 amino acids. Looked up from germline, CDR1 is SGHVS and CDR2 is FQNEAQ. The CDR3 coding sequence is TGTGCCAGCAGCCTAGCTAGACAGGGAGTCTTGAACACTGAAGCTTTCTTT. Protein product: CASSLARQGVLNTEAFF.

The CDR3 is CASSHEGGASEKLFF. The CDR3 bases are TGCGCCAGCAGCCATGAAGGGGGCGCGAGTGAAAAACTGTTTTTT. The chain carries TRBV5-1 and TRBJ1-4, with 7 bases fitting TRBD1. The germline V gene encodes CDR1 SGHRS and CDR2 YFSETQ. Unmatched junction bases numbered 10, after V lost 4 bases and J lost 7 bases. The CDR3 has 15 residues. The full variable domain, in which reference TRBV5-1 and TRBJ1-4 provide the parts outside the CDR3, is KAGVTQTPRYLIKTRGQQVTLSCSPISGHRSVSWYQQTPGQGLQFLFEYFSETQRNKGNFPGRFSGRQFSNSRSEMNVSTLELGDSALYLCASSHEGGASEKLFFGSGTQLSVL.

The chain has TRBV12-5 and TRBJ2-1; 8 bases are a match to TRBD1. This CDR3 is built from 14 residues. The germline CDR1 and CDR2 sequences are LGHNT and FRNRAP. The trim removed 10 bases at V and 3 bases at J, leaving 8 bases unmatched. This CDR3 reads CATSGGGYYNEQFF. DNA of the CDR3: TGTGCTACCTCAGGGGGCGGGTACTACAATGAGCAGTTCTTC.

The CDR3 is CASSIDYRGTEAFF. The CDR3 region has the DNA TGTGCCAGTAGTATAGATTATCGGGGCACTGAAGCTTTCTTT. The chain employs TRBV19 and TRBJ1-1, with unresolved D. The CDR3 is made up of 14 amino acids. The germline V gene encodes CDR1 LNHDA and CDR2 SQIVND (reference sequence). The V gene lost 0 bases and the J gene lost 4 bases, with 9 bases spanning the gap.

The chain has TRBV6-4 and TRBJ2-3; 12 bases line up with TRBD2. Trimming took 5 bases from V and 4 from J; bases not matched to a gene: 4. CDR3 length equals 15 residues. Germline V lookup: CDR1 MRHNA, CDR2 SNTAGT. The CDR3 region has the DNA TGTGCCAGCAGTTCGACTAGCGGGAGACCAGATACGCAGTATTTT. Its protein product is CASSSTSGRPDTQYF.

The chain links TRBV7-6 to TRBJ1-3, with TRBD1 matching over 7 bases. The CDR3 is made up of 16 amino acids. From germline, CDR1 is SGHVS and CDR2 FNYEAQ. The ends lost 1 base at V and 2 bases at J; junction bases unmatched: 5. Here the CDR3 reads CASSLGQGPPGNTIYF. CDR3 sequence (DNA): TGTGCCAGCAGCTTAGGACAGGGTCCCCCTGGAAACACCATATATTTT.

The chain combines TRBV7-8 with TRBJ2-1; weak D call: TRBD1 (5 bases). V was shortened by 5 bases and J by 7 bases, with 9 bases between the two germline ends. The length of the CDR3 is 12 residues. The germline V gene encodes CDR1 SGHVS and CDR2 FQNEAQ. CDR3: CASSLGHNEQFF. CDR3 nucleotides: TGTGCCAGCAGCCTCGGACATAATGAGCAGTTCTTC.

In this sample, this clone turned up once. The rearrangement joins TRBV4-1 to TRBJ2-7; the D gene is possibly TRBD2 (5 bases). Looked up from germline, CDR1 is MGHRA and CDR2 is YSYEKL. The V gene lost 0 bases and the J gene lost 10 bases, with 10 bases spanning the gap. The CDR3 is 12 amino acids. In DNA form, the CDR3 reads TGCGCCAGCAGCCAAGAAGGAGGCCTTCAGTACTTC. Its translation: CASSQEGGLQYF.

The chain uses TRBV27 and TRBJ1-6; D is unresolved. Looked up from germline, CDR1 is MNHEY and CDR2 is SMNVEV (reference sequence). The CDR3 sequence is 15 residues long. The germline V and J ends were trimmed by 4 bases and 2 bases, with 9 bases remaining between them. This chain's CDR3 is CASSSQRAYNSPLHF. The CDR3 DNA reads TGTGCCAGCAGTTCTCAACGGGCCTATAATTCACCCCTCCACTTT.

The chain is built from TRBV27 and TRBJ2-1; 14 nucleotides line up with TRBD2. Germline V gene sequence: CDR1 MNHEY, CDR2 SMNVEV (reference sequence). This CDR3 spans 15 amino acids. Trimming cost V 6 bases and J 8 bases; bases outside gene matches: 6. CDR3 protein: CASRFGTSGSYEQFF. CDR3 sequence (DNA): TGTGCCAGCAGATTTGGGACTAGCGGGAGCTATGAGCAGTTCTTC.

The CDR3 loop reads CASNGGENTEAFF. Here the CDR3 DNA reads TGTGCCAGCAATGGCGGTGAGAACACTGAAGCTTTCTTT. V usage is TRBV2 and J usage is TRBJ1-1; D remains unclear. Trimming left V 7 bases short and J 1 base short, with 10 bases between. The length of the CDR3 is 13 residues. The V gene's germline CDR1 is SNHLY and CDR2 FYNNEI.

The J gene is TRBJ2-3, the V gene TRBV2, with TRBD1 as a possible D gene (5 bases). Germline V gene data show CDR1 as SNHLY and CDR2 as FYNNEI. The CDR3 covers 13 residues. V was cut by 8 bases and J by 2 bases, with 11 bases left in between. For the CDR3, the DNA is TGTGCCAGCCCGGCAGGGTCCACAGATACGCAGTATTTT. It yields the protein CASPAGSTDTQYF. Full variable domain (remainder filled in from reference TRBV2 and TRBJ2-3): EPEVTQTPSHQVTQMGQEVILRCVPISNHLYFYWYRQILGQKVEFLVSFYNNEISEKSEIFDDQFSVERPDGSNFTLKIRSTKLEDSAMYFCASPAGSTDTQYFGPGTRLTVL.

This clone was recorded once. CDR3 protein: CASSIGASKNEQFF. The CDR3 DNA is TGTGCCAGTAGTATAGGAGCTAGCAAAAATGAGCAGTTCTTC. V is TRBV19 and J is TRBJ2-1; the D gene is possibly TRBD2 (5 bases). V lost 1 base to trimming and J lost 7 bases, with 11 bases between them. Germline V gene lookup returns CDR1 LNHDA and CDR2 SQIVND (reference sequence). This CDR3 is 14 amino acids long.

CDR3: CASSYSRSNEQFF. In nucleotides, the CDR3 is TGTGCCAGCAGTTACTCGAGATCGAATGAGCAGTTCTTC. The chain has TRBV6-5 and TRBJ2-1; the D is unclear. The V end lost 0 bases, the J end lost 7 bases, and 7 bases lay between the germline ends. The CDR3 has 13 amino acids. CDR1 is MNHEY, CDR2 SVGAGI, per germline.

The CDR3: CASSVVGGSEAFF. The CDR3 nucleotides read TGTGCCAGCAGCGTAGTTGGGGGGAGTGAAGCTTTCTTT. The chain links TRBV9 to TRBJ1-1; tentative D call: TRBD1 (5 bases). The CDR3 contains 13 residues. The germline V gene encodes CDR1 SGDLS and CDR2 YYNGEE. V lost 0 bases and J 7 bases, leaving 10 bases between the germline ends.

This clone came up once. The rearrangement uses TRBV5-1 and TRBJ1-1; 7 bases map to TRBD1. The junction had 11 bases not matched to a gene; V was cut back by 0 bases and J by 6 bases. The length of the CDR3 is 16 residues. Germline CDR1 reads SGHRS; CDR2 reads YFSETQ. In DNA form, the CDR3 reads TGCGCCAGCAGCTTGGCAACTACAGGGGTACGCGCTGAAGCTTTCTTT. This encodes CASSLATTGVRAEAFF.

The chain combines TRBV28 with TRBJ1-1, with 8 bases aligning to TRBD1. CDR1 and CDR2 (germline): MDHEN, SYDVKM. Trimming cost V 7 bases and J 1 base; bases outside gene matches: 8. The length of the CDR3 is 15 residues. For the CDR3, the DNA is TGTGCCAGCAAAGACAGGGGCCGGGGGAACACTGAAGCTTTCTTT. Translation: CASKDRGRGNTEAFF.

This clone has only a few counts. The CDR3 sequence: CANQLTPPGGVEPQHF. DNA of the CDR3: TGTGCCAACCAGTTGACCCCCCCAGGGGGCGTGGAGCCCCAGCATTTT. The gene calls are TRBV28 and TRBJ1-5; 8 bases align to TRBD1. V was clipped by 10 bases and J by 8 bases; unmatched bases: 19. This CDR3 region has 16 residues. Germline CDR1 and CDR2: MDHEN and SYDVKM.

The chain joins TRBV27 to TRBJ1-1, with 9 bases aligning to TRBD1. The V segment lost 5 bases and the J segment 2 bases; nucleotides outside the gene matches: 3. This CDR3 comprises 14 residues. Per germline, CDR1 MNHEY and CDR2 SMNVEV (reference sequence). The CDR3 sequence: CASSLGQGNTEAFF. The CDR3 nucleotides are TGTGCCAGCAGTCTGGGACAGGGTAACACTGAAGCTTTCTTT.

V and J are TRBV6-1 and TRBJ2-1, with no clear D. This CDR3 spans 14 amino acids. V lost 2 bases and J lost 3, with 8 bases in between. Germline CDR1 reads MNHNS; CDR2 reads SASEGT. CDR3 in amino acids: CASSEFGYYNEQFF. As DNA, the CDR3 is TGTGCCAGCAGTGAATTCGGGTACTACAATGAGCAGTTCTTC.

A single count supports this clone. The chain is built from TRBV27 and TRBJ1-5; no firm D call. V was clipped by 3 bases and J by 4 bases, with 13 bases between them. In germline, CDR1 is MNHEY, CDR2 SMNVEV (reference sequence). The CDR3 extends over 15 amino acids. The DNA of the CDR3 is TGTGCCAGCAGTTTGCTCGGAGAGGAAAATCAGCCCCAGCATTTT. Protein sequence: CASSLLGEENQPQHF.